Listed here are 25 T cell receptor beta chains from one sample, sequenced in a study of blood T cell repertoires in COVID-19. Using immunoSEQ multiplex PCR, the repertoire was profiled, and TCRdb retains in-frame clones only, with some absent. In the table there are roughly 90,000 clones, 75% to 90% of which are singletons. Sequencing was performed on peripheral blood. These receptors were obtained from a woman aged 70-85 years with acute or convalescent COVID-19.

This chain connects TRBV6-5 to TRBJ2-5, with a weak D call TRBD1 (5 bases). V gave up 5 bases and J gave up 7 bases, with 14 bases separating them. CDR3 length: 13 amino acids. Per germline, CDR1 MNHEY and CDR2 SVGAGI. In DNA, the CDR3 is TGTGCCAGCAGTCCCCAGGGATGGGGGACCCAGTACTTC. It encodes CASSPQGWGTQYF.

The chain recombines TRBV11-2 with TRBJ1-1; maybe TRBD1 (6 bases). Per the germline V gene, CDR1 is SGHAT and CDR2 is FQNNGV. The CDR3 sequence is 13 residues long. V gave up 5 bases and J gave up 5 bases, with 12 bases separating them. The DNA for the CDR3 is TGTGCCAGCAGCCGTAGCAGGGGAACTGAAGCTTTCTTT. Amino acid sequence: CASSRSRGTEAFF.

In DNA form, the CDR3 reads TGCGCCAGCAGCCCCGTCGGGGGGCGCGACTATGGCTACACCTTC. Its translation is CASSPVGGRDYGYTF. V gene TRBV5-1 combines with J gene TRBJ1-2, with a weak D call TRBD1 (6 bases). CDR1 is SGHRS, CDR2 YFSETQ, per germline. This CDR3 spans 15 amino acids. Between the trimmed V and J ends, which lost 4 bases and 3 bases, there was a span of 16 bases.

This clone has only a few counts. The chain carries TRBV19 and TRBJ2-2, with D tentatively TRBD2 (5 bases). V was pared by 3 bases and J by 5 bases, with 10 bases between. The CDR3 consists of 14 residues. The germline CDR1 and CDR2 sequences are LNHDA and SQIVND (reference sequence). CDR3 in amino acids: CASSITGKTGELFF. DNA for the CDR3: TGTGCCAGTAGTATTACGGGGAAAACCGGGGAGCTGTTTTTT.

The chain has TRBV9 and TRBJ2-1, with D possibly being TRBD2 (6 bases). The V and J ends lost 3 bases and 9 bases respectively, with 10 bases between them. Per the germline V gene, CDR1 is SGDLS and CDR2 is YYNGEE. The length of the CDR3 is 12 residues. This CDR3 reads CASSAGEVEQFF. CDR3 in DNA: TGTGCCAGCAGCGCCGGGGAGGTTGAGCAGTTCTTC.

The J gene is TRBJ1-1, the V gene TRBV30, with 8 bases aligning to TRBD1. J gave up 5 bases and V 5 bases, and 7 bases lay outside the gene matches. This CDR3 has 13 amino acids. The germline V gene has CDR1 GTSNPN and CDR2 SVGIG (reference sequence). For the CDR3, the DNA is TGTGCCTGGGACACAGGGGGAGGAACTGAAGCTTTCTTT. This codes for CAWDTGGGTEAFF. Full variable domain (rest looked up from reference TRBV30 and TRBJ1-1): SQTIHQWPATLVQPVGSPLSLECTVEGTSNPNLYWYRQAAGRGLQLLFYSVGIGQISSEVPQNLSASRPQDRQFILSSKKLLLSDSGFYLCAWDTGGGTEAFFGQGTRLTVV.

The genes are TRBV28 and TRBJ2-6; 7 nucleotides line up with TRBD2. The CDR3 loop spans 21 amino acids. The V and J ends lost 3 bases and 3 bases, in that order; junction bases with no gene match: 20. Germline V gene sequence: CDR1 MDHEN, CDR2 SYDVKM. CDR3 nucleotide sequence: TGTGCCAGCAGTTTCCTCACCCAATGGGGGGAGGGCGAGGGTGGGGCCAACGTCCTGACTTTC. It is translated as CASSFLTQWGEGEGGANVLTF.

This sequence joins TRBV24-1 and TRBJ2-1, with TRBD2 matching over 7 bases. Trimming removed 5 bases from V and 6 bases from J; junction bases left unmatched: 6. The CDR3 sequence is 14 residues long. CDR1 is KGHDR and CDR2 is SFDVKD in the germline V gene. CDR3 nucleotide sequence: TGTGCCACCAGTGCCTCAGGGAGGGGCAATGAGCAGTTCTTC. Its translation is CATSASGRGNEQFF.

V usage is TRBV28 and J usage is TRBJ1-4, with D tentatively TRBD1 (6 bases). This CDR3 has 17 amino acids. CDR1 MDHEN and CDR2 SYDVKM come from the germline V gene. Trimming took off 5 bases at V and 5 bases at J, with 21 bases between the two ends. CDR3 in amino acids: CASSAPREVTGNEKLFF. The CDR3 DNA sequence: TGTGCCAGCAGTGCGCCGCGGGAGGTAACAGGGAATGAAAAACTGTTTTTT.

As DNA, the CDR3 is TGTGCCAGCAGCCCCCAGGGCCGAGATGGCTACACCTTC. Amino acids: CASSPQGRDGYTF. V gene TRBV13 combines with J gene TRBJ1-2, with D possibly matching TRBD1 (5 bases). Germline CDR1 is PRHDT and CDR2 is FYEKMQ (reference sequence). The CDR3 consists of 13 residues. Trimming shortened V by 5 bases and J by 6 bases, and 13 bases separated the two germline ends. Looking up the rest from reference TRBV13 and TRBJ1-2 gives the full variable domain: AAGVIQSPRHLIKEKRETATLKCYPIPRHDTVYWYQQGPGQDPQFLISFYEKMQSDKGSIPDRFSAQQFSDYHSELNMSSLELGDSALYFCASSPQGRDGYTFGSGTRLTVV.

The chain combines TRBV30 with TRBJ1-4; no reliable D call. Germline V lookup: CDR1 GTSNPN, CDR2 SVGIG (reference sequence). V gave up 1 base and J gave up 9 bases, with 9 bases separating them. CDR3 length: 12 residues. CDR3 nucleotide sequence: TGTGCCTGGAGTGACCGCAGGAAAAAACTGTTTTTT. This encodes CAWSDRRKKLFF.

V usage is TRBV18 and J usage is TRBJ2-3, with D unresolved. CDR3 size: 11 residues. Germline-derived CDR1 and CDR2 are KGHSH and LQKENI. V was pared by 8 bases and J by 5 bases, with 8 bases between. This chain's CDR3 is CASAQVDTQYF. The CDR3 nucleotides are TGTGCCAGCGCCCAGGTAGATACGCAGTATTTT.

This chain uses TRBV2 with TRBJ2-5; 7 bases fit TRBD2. Germline CDR1 reads SNHLY; CDR2 reads FYNNEI. V trimming: 4 bases; J trimming: 2 bases; junction bases outside the gene matches: 7. The CDR3 is 15 residues long. Here the CDR3 DNA reads TGTGCCAGCAGTGGAAGAACTAGCGTACAAGAGACCCAGTACTTC. Its protein is CASSGRTSVQETQYF.

By frequency in the sample, this clone is medium-sized. Other DNA sequences of this sample code for an identical CDR3. The V and J genes are TRBV5-1 and TRBJ2-2, with D possibly being TRBD2 (5 bases). Trimming pared 2 bases from V and 1 base from J, leaving 6 bases between. The V gene's germline CDR1 is SGHRS and CDR2 YFSETQ. The CDR3 spans 14 residues. CDR3 sequence (DNA): TGCGCCAGCAGCTTAGGAGGGAACACCGGGGAGCTGTTTTTT. It specifies CASSLGGNTGELFF.

The chain recombines TRBV13 with TRBJ2-7; a possible D gene is TRBD2 (5 bases). Per the germline V gene, CDR1 is PRHDT and CDR2 is FYEKMQ (reference sequence). This CDR3 comprises 14 residues. The V gene lost 1 base and the J gene lost 3 bases, with 10 bases spanning the gap. CDR3 nucleotide sequence: TGTGCCAGCAGCTTAGACGGGGATGGCTACGAGCAGTACTTC. Its translation is CASSLDGDGYEQYF.

This clone was recorded a few times. The V and J genes are TRBV12-3 or TRBV12-4 and TRBJ2-1, with D maybe TRBD2 (6 bases). Between the trimmed V and J ends, which lost 3 bases and 5 bases, there was a span of 8 bases. The CDR3 is 13 amino acids. The CDR3 loop is CASSLGLHNEQFF. The CDR3 nucleotides are TGTGCCAGCAGTTTGGGACTCCACAATGAGCAGTTCTTC.

The chain employs TRBV3-1 (or the pseudogene TRBV3-2) and TRBJ2-5; TRBD2 aligns across 11 bases. From germline, CDR1 is LGHDT and CDR2 YNNKEL (reference sequence). The V and J ends lost 4 bases and 5 bases, in that order; junction bases with no gene match: 6. The length of the CDR3 is 15 residues. The CDR3 DNA follows: TGTGCCAGCAGCCGCCTTATAGCGGGGGGGGAGACCCAGTACTTC. Protein: CASSRLIAGGETQYF.

The chain has TRBV18 and TRBJ2-1; D is undetermined. The CDR3 loop spans 11 amino acids. Germline CDR1 KGHSH, CDR2 LQKENI. V was pared by 6 bases and J by 8 bases, with 8 bases between. In DNA form, the CDR3 reads TGTGCCAGCTCCCTAGGCGATGAGCAGTTCTTC. Translation gives CASSLGDEQFF.

The chain couples TRBV30 to TRBJ2-5; a possible D gene is TRBD2 (6 bases). The CDR3 spans 12 residues. The V end was cut by 0 bases, the J end by 7 bases, with 9 bases between. The germline V gene has CDR1 GTSNPN and CDR2 SVGIG (reference sequence). CDR3 DNA: TGTGCCTGGAGTGTAATGGGAGGGACCCAGTACTTC. It specifies CAWSVMGGTQYF. Full variable domain (missing parts from reference TRBV30 and TRBJ2-5): SQTIHQWPATLVQPVGSPLSLECTVEGTSNPNLYWYRQAAGRGLQLLFYSVGIGQISSEVPQNLSASRPQDRQFILSSKKLLLSDSGFYLCAWSVMGGTQYFGPGTRLLVL.

The CDR3 DNA is TGCGCCAGCAGCTTGGTAGTGACAGGCCCTAATGAGCAGTACTTC. Encoded protein: CASSLVVTGPNEQYF. The chain uses TRBV5-1 and TRBJ2-7; perhaps TRBD1 as D (6 bases). With 0 bases removed from V and 7 bases from J, the gap between germline ends came to 17 bases. This CDR3 has 15 residues. The germline V gene has CDR1 SGHRS and CDR2 YFSETQ.

CDR3 amino acids: CASSFDRGGTEAFF. The CDR3 DNA follows: TGTGCCAGCAGTTTTGACAGGGGGGGCACTGAAGCTTTCTTT. J is TRBJ1-1 and V is TRBV5-8; 9 bases align to TRBD1. The CDR3 runs to 14 residues. The germline gives CDR1 SGHTS, CDR2 YDEGEE. Unmatched junction bases numbered 6, after V lost 5 bases and J lost 4 bases. The full variable domain, completed using reference TRBV5-8 and TRBJ1-1, is EAGVTQSPTHLIKTRGQQATLRCSPISGHTSVYWYQQALGLGLQFLLWYDEGEERNRGNFPPRFSGRQFPNYSSELNVNALELEDSALYLCASSFDRGGTEAFFGQGTRLTVV.

The CDR3 DNA reads TGTGCCACCAAACTAGCGGGGGTGCTCCAAGAGACCCAGTACTTC. Its translation is CATKLAGVLQETQYF. This chain uses TRBV5-4 with TRBJ2-5, with 11 bases identical to TRBD2. V shed 9 bases and J 1 base; nucleotides not matched to a gene: 8. This CDR3 region has 15 residues. CDR1 SGHNT and CDR2 YYREEE come from the germline V gene (reference sequence).

This clone was seen a few times. The chain recombines TRBV13 with TRBJ2-1; perhaps TRBD2 as D (6 bases). The V end was cut by 5 bases, the J end by 7 bases, with 15 bases between. Germline assignment: CDR1 PRHDT and CDR2 FYEKMQ (reference sequence). The CDR3 extends over 14 amino acids. The CDR3 here is CASSHRGFSNEQFF. The DNA of the CDR3 is TGTGCCAGCAGCCACCGGGGGTTCTCGAATGAGCAGTTCTTC.

This clone appeared a single time. V gene TRBV5-1 combines with J gene TRBJ1-4; D is unclear. The germline V gene has CDR1 SGHRS and CDR2 YFSETQ. V was shortened by 4 bases and J by 1 base, with 11 bases between the two germline ends. This CDR3 spans 15 amino acids. For the CDR3, the DNA is TGCGCCAGCAGCCCCACGCTATTAACTAATGAAAAACTGTTTTTT. Its translation is CASSPTLLTNEKLFF.

The rearrangement links TRBV11-2 to TRBJ1-4; weak D call: TRBD1 (5 bases). Germline V CDR1 and CDR2: SGHAT, FQNNGV. V lost 5 bases, J lost 5 bases, and 12 bases lay in between. The CDR3 runs to 14 residues. This CDR3 reads CASSPEGANEKLFF. The CDR3 DNA reads TGTGCCAGCAGCCCTGAAGGGGCCAATGAAAAACTGTTTTTT.